Listed here are 26 T cell receptor beta chains from one sample, sequenced in a study of cytotoxic CD8 clonotypes in ibrutinib-treated CLL. Clones were read by immunoSEQ multiplex PCR, and TCRdb kept only the in-frame ones, dropping some. The sample shows 28,000 or so clones, roughly 60% of them seen only once. Sequencing was performed on PBMCs, taken before ibrutinib treatment. The receptors come from a human donor with chronic lymphocytic leukemia.

This chain links TRBV7-9 with TRBJ1-6; D is perhaps TRBD1 (5 bases). Looked up from germline, CDR1 is SEHNR and CDR2 is FQNEAQ (reference sequence). The germline V and J ends were trimmed by 4 bases and 8 bases, with 15 bases remaining between them. The CDR3 spans 15 residues. This CDR3 reads CASSSGTGVYSPLHF. The CDR3 bases are TGTGCCAGCAGCTCCGGGACTGGGGTATATTCACCCCTCCACTTT.

The chain combines TRBV6-1 with TRBJ2-2; D ambiguous. The V end lost 10 bases, the J end lost 0 bases, and 6 bases lay between the germline ends. The CDR3 sequence is 12 residues long. Per the germline V gene, CDR1 is MNHNS and CDR2 is SASEGT. This chain's CDR3 is CAILSNTGELFF. As DNA, the CDR3 is TGTGCCATCCTCTCGAACACCGGGGAGCTGTTTTTT.

This chain joins TRBV10-3 and TRBJ2-7; D is possibly TRBD2 (6 bases). Germline assignment: CDR1 ENHRY and CDR2 SYGVKD. The CDR3 length is 17 residues. Trimming shortened V by 0 bases and J by 1 base, and 16 bases separated the two germline ends. The CDR3: CAISESILTRLSYEQYF. The CDR3 nucleotides read TGTGCCATCAGTGAGTCAATACTGACTAGACTGTCCTACGAGCAGTACTTC.

The chain carries TRBV2 and TRBJ1-1, with D unresolved. The length of the CDR3 is 12 residues. Germline lookup yields CDR1 SNHLY and CDR2 FYNNEI. Deletions cut 10 bases from V and 7 bases from J, with 16 bases between. The CDR3 here is CAIPQKSGEAFF. In DNA form, the CDR3 reads TGTGCCATCCCCCAAAAGAGCGGTGAAGCTTTCTTT.

This rearrangement joins TRBV5-1 to TRBJ2-1; 10 positions match TRBD2. CDR3 length equals 19 residues. CDR1 is SGHRS and CDR2 is YFSETQ in the germline V gene. V lost 4 bases to trimming and J lost 1 base; unmatched junction nucleotides: 14. CDR3 residues: CASSPYSASGSRSYNEQFF. The CDR3 nucleotides are TGCGCCAGCAGCCCTTATTCGGCTAGCGGGAGTCGGTCCTACAATGAGCAGTTCTTC.

This clone was observed a few times. The genes are TRBV7-9 and TRBJ2-7, with D possibly called TRBD1 or TRBD2 (6 bases each). Germline CDR1 and CDR2: SEHNR and FQNEAQ (reference sequence). CDR3 size: 17 residues. The V gene lost 2 bases and the J gene lost 0 bases, with 17 bases spanning the gap. CDR3 coding DNA: TGTGCCAGCAGCTTACCCTGGGGGCGGACTACCTCCTACGAGCAGTACTTC. Translation gives CASSLPWGRTTSYEQYF.

As regards this clone: At the DNA level, this CDR3 is encoded by other sequences in the same sample as well. This rearrangement joins TRBV10-3 to TRBJ2-3, with D maybe TRBD2 (5 bases). This CDR3 contains 14 residues. CDR1 is ENHRY, CDR2 SYGVKD, per germline. The V and J ends lost 9 bases and 4 bases respectively, with 17 bases between them. CDR3 region: CAMGSGAGADTQYF. The CDR3 bases are TGTGCCATGGGGAGTGGAGCAGGAGCAGATACGCAGTATTTT.

The genes are TRBV29-1 and TRBJ2-1; D gene unclear. Trimming left V 3 bases short and J 10 bases short, with 16 bases between. CDR3 length equals 13 residues. Germline V gives CDR1 SQVTM, CDR2 ANQGSEA. CDR3 loop: CSVERYAGGEQFF. DNA of the CDR3: TGCAGCGTTGAGCGGTACGCTGGTGGCGAGCAGTTCTTC.

This clone has more than one count but fewer than ten. J is TRBJ2-7 and V is TRBV5-4; D unresolved. V shed 1 base and J shed 7 bases, with 12 bases lying between them. The CDR3 totals 13 residues. Germline V gene data show CDR1 as SGHNT and CDR2 as YYREEE (reference sequence). CDR3 coding DNA: TGTGCCAGCAGCTTGATGGGCCTTGGGGAGCAGTACTTC. It is translated as CASSLMGLGEQYF.

V and J are TRBV7-9 and TRBJ2-1; 13 nucleotides agree with TRBD2. V gave up 7 bases and J gave up 5 bases; unmatched junction bases: 11. Germline loops: CDR1 SEHNR, CDR2 FQNEAQ (reference sequence). The CDR3 consists of 17 residues. As DNA, the CDR3 is TGTGCCAGCACCCGACGGACTAGCGGGAGTTGGGACAATGAGCAGTTCTTC. Translating it yields CASTRRTSGSWDNEQFF.

This clone has a handful of counts. The rearrangement links TRBV2 to TRBJ2-7; the match to TRBD2 covers 10 bases. The germline V gene has CDR1 SNHLY and CDR2 FYNNEI. J gave up 5 bases and V 5 bases, and 6 bases lay outside the gene matches. The CDR3 has 14 amino acids. CDR3 DNA sequence: TGTGCCAGCAGTCGGACTAGCGGACCGAACGAGCAGTACTTC. It encodes CASSRTSGPNEQYF. Using reference TRBV2 and TRBJ2-7 for the parts outside the CDR3, the full variable domain is EPEVTQTPSHQVTQMGQEVILRCVPISNHLYFYWYRQILGQKVEFLVSFYNNEISEKSEIFDDQFSVERPDGSNFTLKIRSTKLEDSAMYFCASSRTSGPNEQYFGPGTRLTVT.

The V call is TRBV30, the J call TRBJ1-1; TRBD1 might be the D (6 bases). CDR3 length: 15 residues. V lost 7 bases and J 2 bases, leaving 20 bases between the germline ends. Germline V gives CDR1 GTSNPN, CDR2 SVGIG (reference sequence). The CDR3 nucleotides read TGTGCCTACAAAAGGGGGAGACTCCCCAACACTGAAGCTTTCTTT. This codes for CAYKRGRLPNTEAFF. The variable domain in full, with the rest retrieved from reference TRBV30 and TRBJ1-1, is SQTIHQWPATLVQPVGSPLSLECTVEGTSNPNLYWYRQAAGRGLQLLFYSVGIGQISSEVPQNLSASRPQDRQFILSSKKLLLSDSGFYLCAYKRGRLPNTEAFFGQGTRLTVV.

V usage is TRBV13 and J usage is TRBJ1-2; D not resolved. The CDR3 is 16 residues long. Trimming removed 1 base from V and 0 bases from J, with 12 bases in between. Germline V lookup: CDR1 PRHDT, CDR2 FYEKMQ (reference sequence). The CDR3 sequence: CASSLVGGEPNYGYTF. The CDR3 bases are TGTGCCAGCAGCTTAGTGGGCGGGGAACCTAACTATGGCTACACCTTC.

This sequence joins TRBV19 and TRBJ2-2; the D call may be TRBD1 or TRBD2 (6 bases each). CDR3 length: 14 residues. Trimming cost V 7 bases and J 1 base, with 10 bases left between them. CDR1 and CDR2 from the germline V gene are LNHDA and SQIVND (reference sequence). Here the CDR3 reads CASKGGWNTGELFF. The CDR3 coding sequence is TGTGCCAGTAAGGGGGGCTGGAACACCGGGGAGCTGTTTTTT.

This clone has more than one count but fewer than ten. The genes are TRBV2 and TRBJ1-1, with D maybe TRBD1 (6 bases). Between the trimmed V and J ends, which lost 7 bases and 1 base, there was a span of 13 bases. Germline CDR1 and CDR2: SNHLY and FYNNEI. The CDR3 extends over 14 amino acids. As DNA, the CDR3 is TGTGCCAGCATCCCGACAGGCAGGAACACTGAAGCTTTCTTT. This codes for CASIPTGRNTEAFF.

This chain joins TRBV27 and TRBJ1-2; maybe TRBD1 (6 bases). The CDR3 spans 14 residues. Germline V gene lookup returns CDR1 MNHEY and CDR2 SMNVEV (reference sequence). Between the trimmed V and J ends, which lost 4 bases and 2 bases, there was a span of 11 bases. CDR3 sequence (DNA): TGTGCCAGCAGTTCAGGCGGACAGAACTATGGCTACACCTTC. Amino acid sequence: CASSSGGQNYGYTF.

This clone was seen just once. The chain is built from TRBV5-5 and TRBJ2-7, with TRBD1 matching 9 bases. This CDR3 comprises 15 residues. V shed 3 bases, J shed 4 bases, and the junction held 8 bases outside the gene matches. The germline gives CDR1 SGHKS, CDR2 YYEKEE (reference sequence). In DNA, the CDR3 is TGTGCCAGCAGCTCCGGGACAGGGAGTTGGTACGAGCAGTACTTC. Its translation is CASSSGTGSWYEQYF. Full variable domain (remainder filled in from reference TRBV5-5 and TRBJ2-7): DAGVTQSPTHLIKTRGQQVTLRCSPISGHKSVSWYQQVLGQGPQFIFQYYEKEERGRGNFPDRFSARQFPNYSSELNVNALLLGDSALYLCASSSGTGSWYEQYFGPGTRLTVT.

In this sample, this clone turned up a few times. The chain has TRBV7-8 and TRBJ2-5, with D possibly matching TRBD1 (6 bases). Deletions cut 5 bases from V and 4 bases from J, with 17 bases between. CDR1 and CDR2 (germline): SGHVS, FQNEAQ. The CDR3 loop spans 15 amino acids. This chain's CDR3 is CASSIHRVSGETQYF. CDR3 DNA sequence: TGTGCCAGCAGCATCCACAGGGTCTCGGGAGAGACCCAGTACTTC. The whole variable domain, remainder taken from reference TRBV7-8 and TRBJ2-5, is GAGVSQSPRYKVAKRGQDVALRCDPISGHVSLFWYQQALGQGPEFLTYFQNEAQLDKSGLPSDRFFAERPEGSVSTLKIQRTQQEDSAVYLCASSIHRVSGETQYFGPGTRLLVL.

The chain combines TRBV11-2 with TRBJ2-5; no reliable D call. V lost 5 bases and J 2 bases, leaving 3 bases between the germline ends. The CDR3 contains 11 residues. Germline CDR1 reads SGHAT; CDR2 reads FQNNGV. The CDR3 sequence is CASSLQETQYF. Here the CDR3 DNA reads TGTGCCAGCAGCCTACAAGAGACCCAGTACTTC.

The table lists this clone with a few counts. The genes are TRBV19 and TRBJ1-2; maybe TRBD1 (5 bases). Trimming removed 2 bases at V and 4 bases at J, with 5 bases between. CDR1 is LNHDA and CDR2 is SQIVND in the germline V gene (reference sequence). This CDR3 is 12 amino acids long. The CDR3 DNA is TGTGCCAGTAGTATAACAGGCTATGGCTACACCTTC. Residues: CASSITGYGYTF.

This chain joins TRBV19 and TRBJ2-7; a weak D match, TRBD2 (6 bases). CDR3 length: 17 amino acids. Germline V gives CDR1 LNHDA, CDR2 SQIVND (reference sequence). V gave up 4 bases and J gave up 0 bases, with 19 bases separating them. The CDR3 nucleotides are TGTGCCAGTAGTAGTACGATTGGCGGGACCAGCTCCTACGAGCAGTACTTC. It codes for CASSSTIGGTSSYEQYF.

The chain combines TRBV11-2 with TRBJ1-3; D not certain. V was trimmed by 2 bases and J by 4 bases, leaving 9 bases between them. Germline CDR1 reads SGHAT; CDR2 reads FQNNGV. The CDR3 loop spans 14 amino acids. CDR3: CASSLWGEGNTIYF. CDR3 DNA: TGTGCCAGCAGCTTATGGGGAGAAGGAAACACCATATATTTT.

This clone was counted between two and nine times. J is TRBJ1-5 and V is TRBV19, with a possible D match to TRBD1 (5 bases). CDR3 length equals 14 residues. Germline CDR1 and CDR2: LNHDA and SQIVND (reference sequence). The V end was cut by 3 bases, the J end by 2 bases, with 8 bases between. CDR3 region: CASSMQGGNQPQHF. The CDR3 bases are TGTGCCAGTAGTATGCAGGGTGGCAATCAGCCCCAGCATTTT.

The V gene is TRBV5-1, the J gene TRBJ1-2, with no clear D. Germline V CDR1 and CDR2: SGHRS, YFSETQ. The ends were cut back, 4 bases at V and 2 bases at J, with 9 bases in the middle. This CDR3 has 13 amino acids. CDR3 in DNA: TGCGCCAGCAGCGATGACGGGAACTATGGCTACACCTTC. As protein: CASSDDGNYGYTF. The whole variable domain, remainder taken from reference TRBV5-1 and TRBJ1-2, is KAGVTQTPRYLIKTRGQQVTLSCSPISGHRSVSWYQQTPGQGLQFLFEYFSETQRNKGNFPGRFSGRQFSNSRSEMNVSTLELGDSALYLCASSDDGNYGYTFGSGTRLTVV.

This rearrangement joins TRBV19 to TRBJ1-4, with TRBD1 identical over 7 bases. The junction had 3 bases not matched to a gene; V was cut back by 1 base and J by 4 bases. CDR1 and CDR2 (germline): LNHDA, SQIVND (reference sequence). The CDR3 is made up of 15 amino acids. CDR3 protein: CASSIGDSFNEKLFF. In DNA, the CDR3 is TGTGCCAGTAGTATAGGGGACAGTTTTAATGAAAAACTGTTTTTT.

This chain connects TRBV28 to TRBJ1-5, with D possibly being TRBD1 (5 bases). With 4 bases removed from V and 0 bases from J, the gap between germline ends came to 16 bases. This CDR3 comprises 17 residues. CDR1 is MDHEN, CDR2 SYDVKM, per germline. This chain's CDR3 is CASSSPGGTDSNQPQHF. CDR3 coding DNA: TGTGCCAGCAGTTCCCCCGGGGGGACTGATAGCAATCAGCCCCAGCATTTT.